The rows below give T cell receptor beta chains drawn from one sample of a study of T-cell memory formation after mild COVID-19. A single record per CDR3 protein comes from TCRdb applying MiXCR to the 5' RACE reads. The sample consists of 150,000 to 200,000 distinct CDR3 sequences, 11% of them appearing once. Sequenced: PBMCs or a T cell subset sorted from them (not recorded which). These receptors originate from a young man who had mild COVID-19 (a few samples of this study predate the infection). Cell type and time point are not known. The CDR3 runs from the conserved cysteine through the conserved F or W. Fields, in order: J gene, clone size, V gene, D gene, CDR3 protein, CDR3 DNA. A D gene is named only where the DNA matches it firmly. Clone sizes are given selectively: once, few, many, or a class where the clone is expanded.

TRBJ1-1 | . | TRBV6-4 | . | CASSSPIRGDMNTEAFF | TGTGCCAGCAGTTCCCCCATCCGGGGAGATATGAACACTGAAGCTTTCTTT
TRBJ2-3 | few | TRBV11-2 | TRBD2 | CASSLEGPTSGYTDTQYF | TGTGCCAGCAGCTTAGAGGGCCCGACTAGCGGCTACACAGATACGCAGTATTTT
TRBJ2-1 | . | TRBV7-3 | . | CASSSTAGHNEQFF | TGTGCCAGCAGCTCCACCGCAGGGCACAATGAGCAGTTCTTC
TRBJ2-1 | few | TRBV12-3/TRBV12-4 | . | CASSWTEISEQFF | TGTGCCAGCAGTTGGACGGAAATCTCGGAGCAGTTCTTC
TRBJ1-1 | . | TRBV6-5 | . | CASSYWSILNTEAFF | TGTGCCAGCAGTTACTGGTCGATCTTGAACACTGAAGCTTTCTTT
TRBJ2-2 | . | TRBV4-1 | TRBD2 | CASSRGLAGPRELFF | TGCGCCAGCAGCCGAGGACTAGCGGGGCCCCGGGAGCTGTTTTTT
TRBJ1-2 | few | TRBV20-1 | TRBD1 | CSASDRGSGYTF | TGCAGTGCCTCGGACAGGGGGAGCGGCTACACCTTC
TRBJ1-1 | . | TRBV11-2 | TRBD1 | CASNRPGQRKGAFF | TGTGCCAGCAACCGCCCGGGACAGCGAAAAGGTGCTTTCTTT
TRBJ2-5 | . | TRBV2 | . | CASNRASEETQYF | TGTGCCAGCAACCGGGCCTCCGAAGAGACCCAGTACTTC
TRBJ2-5 | . | TRBV5-1 | . | CASSLEKISSRQETQYF | TGCGCCAGCAGCTTGGAGAAGATATCCTCTAGACAAGAGACCCAGTACTTC
TRBJ2-1 | few | TRBV20-1 | . | CSARGDFNEQFF | TGCAGTGCTAGAGGGGACTTCAATGAGCAGTTCTTC
TRBJ2-1 | . | TRBV5-1 | TRBD1 | CASSGQGAAYNEQFF | TGCGCCAGCAGCGGACAGGGGGCGGCCTACAATGAGCAGTTCTTC
TRBJ2-3 | . | TRBV10-3 | . | CAISVQEGWDTQYF | TGTGCCATCAGTGTGCAGGAGGGATGGGATACGCAGTATTTT
TRBJ2-1 | . | TRBV6-5 | TRBD2 | CASSYGGGEYNEQFF | TGTGCCAGCAGTTACGGCGGGGGGGAATACAATGAGCAGTTCTTC
TRBJ2-3 | many | TRBV29-1 | . | CSVGQGTPDTQYF | TGCAGCGTTGGCCAGGGGACGCCAGATACGCAGTATTTT
TRBJ1-2 | many | TRBV6-5 | . | CASSLDGDYGYTF | TGTGCCAGCAGTTTGGACGGGGACTATGGCTACACCTTC
TRBJ2-1 | . | TRBV7-6 | . | CASSLTSLGEQFF | TGTGCCAGCAGCTTGACCTCCTTAGGGGAGCAGTTCTTC